The clone carrying this TCR beta chain occurred once. Its matching antigen is unknown. The CDR3 is 14 amino acids. Between the trimmed V and J ends, which lost 3 bases and 3 bases, there was a span of 9 bases. Germline V gives CDR1 MDHEN, CDR2 SYDVKM. These data come from a study of T cell responses to AZD1222 COVID-19 vaccine. Study outcomes and limitations: Seropositive status at baseline applied to only five to seven AZD1222 recipients. With two AZD1222 doses given, Spike-specific TCR breadth and depth both rose. The donor group comprised mostly white British people and more females; the analysis possibly underestimated clonal diversity. Vaccine-associated CD4 TCRs spanned spike, dominant at 160-218 and 743-854.

The data were produced by immunoSEQ multiplex PCR, yet TCRdb's version contains in-frame clones alone and is incomplete. The sample lists roughly 93,000 clones, roughly nine tenths seen once, with about 2.7% in the top ten. The V gene is TRBV28, the J gene TRBJ1-5, with D unclear. The specimen was peripheral blood, collected on day 0 of MenACWY control vaccination. This receptor was obtained from an adult in good health. The CDR3 is CASSFSGPNQPQHF. CDR3 DNA sequence: TGTGCCAGCAGTTTTTCAGGACCCAATCAGCCCCAGCATTTT. The whole variable domain, remainder taken from reference TRBV28 and TRBJ1-5, is DVKVTQSSRYLVKRTGEKVFLECVQDMDHENMFWYRQDPGLGLRLIYFSYDVKMKEKGDIPEGYSVSREKKERFSLILESASTNQTSMYLCASSFSGPNQPQHFGDGTRLSIL.